A single sample is the source of the 5 T cell receptor beta chains below, sequenced in a study of T-cell reconstitution after alpha-beta-depleted transplantation in children. Unique molecular identifiers tagged the TCRbeta library. TCRdb called the PCR reads again in MiXCR, with one record for every CDR3 protein. The sample gives tens of thousands of distinct CDR3 sequences, around 40% of which show up once; 95% to 98% is in the top ten. Sequencing was performed on PBMCs, mostly from graft donor cells, taken 360 days after TCRalphabeta/CD19-depleted stem cell transplant. All receptors come from a male patient younger than 18 who had a stem cell transplant for acute lymphoblastic leukemia, so the T cells may come from the graft donor.

The chain has TRBV27 and TRBJ2-7; tentatively, D is TRBD2 (6 bases). Trimming shortened V by 5 bases and J by 3 bases, and 11 bases separated the two germline ends. This CDR3 is built from 13 residues. Germline V gene sequence: CDR1 MNHEY, CDR2 SMNVEV (reference sequence). CDR3 loop: CASSELARYEQYF. In DNA form, the CDR3 reads TGTGCCAGCAGTGAACTAGCCCGCTACGAGCAGTACTTC.

This CDR3 reads CASSTNRGDTIYF. As DNA, the CDR3 is TGTGCCAGCAGTACCAACAGGGGCGACACCATATATTTT. The chain is built from TRBV12-3 or TRBV12-4 and TRBJ1-3; 7 bases fit TRBD1. The junction had 6 bases not matched to a gene; V was cut back by 5 bases and J by 8 bases. The CDR3 has 13 amino acids.

The chain uses TRBV5-1 and TRBJ1-4; 10 nucleotides align to TRBD1. Germline CDR1 and CDR2: SGHRS and YFSETQ. Trimming at V came to 2 bases and at J to 7 bases, leaving 2 bases not matched to a gene. This CDR3 spans 14 amino acids. CDR3 residues: CASSLGTGAEKLFF. The CDR3 DNA follows: TGCGCCAGCAGCTTAGGGACAGGGGCTGAAAAACTGTTTTTT. Combining the CDR3 with reference TRBV5-1 and TRBJ1-4 gives the whole variable domain KAGVTQTPRYLIKTRGQQVTLSCSPISGHRSVSWYQQTPGQGLQFLFEYFSETQRNKGNFPGRFSGRQFSNSRSEMNVSTLELGDSALYLCASSLGTGAEKLFFGSGTQLSVL.

This chain uses TRBV27 with TRBJ2-1, with D tentatively TRBD1 (5 bases). The CDR3 extends over 17 amino acids. The germline V gene encodes CDR1 MNHEY and CDR2 SMNVEV (reference sequence). Trimming took 1 base from V and 7 from J, leaving 20 bases between them. The CDR3: CASSLWGGLGDGNEQFF. CDR3 in DNA: TGTGCCAGCAGTTTATGGGGCGGCCTAGGAGACGGGAATGAGCAGTTCTTC.

The rearrangement joins TRBV12-3 or TRBV12-4 to TRBJ2-1, with TRBD2 matching 7 bases. The CDR3 is 16 residues long. V was clipped by 3 bases and J by 1 base; unmatched bases: 6. Here the CDR3 reads CASSLALAWSYNEQFF. In DNA, the CDR3 is TGTGCCAGCAGTTTGGCACTAGCGTGGTCCTACAATGAGCAGTTCTTC.